This T cell receptor beta chain was observed in a study of cytomegalovirus exposure and HLA in healthy donors. Produced via immunoSEQ multiplex PCR; TCRdb's table is partial and in-frame only. The sample comprises roughly 130,000 clones, 86% of which are singletons, and nearly 3% rests with the top ten. Germline-derived CDR1 and CDR2 are ENHRY and SYGVKD. The CDR3 has 14 amino acids. After removal of 11 bases from V and 3 bases from J, the junction contained 8 bases not matched to a gene. The V and J genes are TRBV10-3 and TRBJ1-1; TRBD1 matches at 11 bases. This clonotype was obtained from a man younger than 35 in good health and CMV-seronegative. The sequencing input was PBMCs. The CDR3 is CAARTGGMDTEAFF. CDR3 coding DNA: TGTGCCGCACGGACAGGGGGCATGGACACTGAAGCTTTCTTT.